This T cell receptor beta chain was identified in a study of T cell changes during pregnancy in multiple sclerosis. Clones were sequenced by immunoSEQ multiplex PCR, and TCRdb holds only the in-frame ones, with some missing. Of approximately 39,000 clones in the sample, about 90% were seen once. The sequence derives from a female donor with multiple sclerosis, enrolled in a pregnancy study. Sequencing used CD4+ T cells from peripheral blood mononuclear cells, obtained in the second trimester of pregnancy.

DNA for the CDR3: TGTGCCAGTAACAACAGAGGGACAGGGGGCCGTAGCAATCAGCCCCAGCATTTT. Protein product: CASNNRGTGGRSNQPQHF. V gene TRBV19 combines with J gene TRBJ1-5; 12 bases fit TRBD1. CDR1 is LNHDA and CDR2 is SQIVND in the germline V gene (reference sequence). The CDR3 runs 18 residues. With V trimmed by 7 bases and J by 0 bases, 10 bases remained unmatched.